Below, one TCR beta chain is given with its context. Its antigen is still unknown. The method was immunoSEQ multiplex PCR; TCRdb's version includes in-frame clones alone and lacks a portion of them. The table has roughly 93,000 clones, roughly 93% seen once. The data stem from a study of graft-versus-host responses after intestinal transplantation. The overall study: Recipients got multivisceral, liver-intestinal, or isolated intestinal transplants. Every one of the recipients received anti-thymocyte globulin induction and afterwards took tacrolimus and steroids for roughly three years. Study outcomes and limitations: Association was observed between peak circulating GvH clone levels and early post-transplant HvG declines. Recipient marrow contained GvH clones, some of which appeared first in ileum or blood.

Unmatched junction bases numbered 9, after V lost 6 bases and J lost 2 bases. Germline CDR1 is SGHAT and CDR2 is FQNNGV. The CDR3 loop spans 16 amino acids. The sequence was collected from a human donor who received an intestinal transplant. The chain has TRBV11-2 and TRBJ2-1; 8 bases are a match to TRBD2. The material was unstimulated CD8+ T cells sorted from spleen or lymph node cells, obtained before intestinal transplant. The DNA of the CDR3 is TGTGCCAGCAGTAAAAGCGGGAGTGGCGCCTACAATGAGCAGTTCTTC. Protein sequence: CASSKSGSGAYNEQFF.